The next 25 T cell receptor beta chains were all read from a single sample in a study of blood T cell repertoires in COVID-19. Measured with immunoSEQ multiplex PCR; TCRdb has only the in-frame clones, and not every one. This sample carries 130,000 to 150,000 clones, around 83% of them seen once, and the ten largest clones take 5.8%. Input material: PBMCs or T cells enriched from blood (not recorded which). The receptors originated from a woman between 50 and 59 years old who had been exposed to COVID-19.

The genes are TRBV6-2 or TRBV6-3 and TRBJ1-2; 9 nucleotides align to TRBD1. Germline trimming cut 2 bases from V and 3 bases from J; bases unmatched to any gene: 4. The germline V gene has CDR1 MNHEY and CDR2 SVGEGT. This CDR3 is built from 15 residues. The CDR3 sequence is CASSYPGQGYYGYTF. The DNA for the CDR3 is TGTGCCAGCAGTTACCCGGGACAGGGTTACTATGGCTACACCTTC.

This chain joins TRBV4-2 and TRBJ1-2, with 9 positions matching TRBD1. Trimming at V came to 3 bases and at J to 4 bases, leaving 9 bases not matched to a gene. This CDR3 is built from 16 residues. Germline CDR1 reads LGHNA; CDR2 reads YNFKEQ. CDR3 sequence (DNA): TGTGCCAGCAGCCAGGGCAGCCGGGACAGGGTCTATGGCTACACCTTC. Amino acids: CASSQGSRDRVYGYTF.

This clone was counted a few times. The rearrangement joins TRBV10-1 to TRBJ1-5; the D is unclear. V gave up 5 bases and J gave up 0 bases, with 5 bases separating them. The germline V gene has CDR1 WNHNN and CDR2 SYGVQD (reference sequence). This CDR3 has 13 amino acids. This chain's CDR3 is CASSPDSNQPQHF. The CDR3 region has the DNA TGCGCCAGCAGTCCAGATAGCAATCAGCCCCAGCATTTT.

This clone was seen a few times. CDR3 bases: TGTGCCAGTAAGACAGTCCTCTATGGCTACACCTTC. Translating it yields CASKTVLYGYTF. This rearrangement joins TRBV19 to TRBJ1-2; D is possibly TRBD1 (5 bases). Germline V lookup: CDR1 LNHDA, CDR2 SQIVND (reference sequence). This CDR3 comprises 12 residues. V was trimmed by 7 bases and J by 4 bases, leaving 10 bases between them.

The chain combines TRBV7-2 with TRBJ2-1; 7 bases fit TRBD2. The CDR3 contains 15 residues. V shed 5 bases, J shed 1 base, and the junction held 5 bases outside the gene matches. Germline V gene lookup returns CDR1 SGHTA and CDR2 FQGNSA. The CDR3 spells CASSLKAGSYNEQFF. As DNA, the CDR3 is TGTGCCAGCAGCCTAAAAGCGGGATCCTACAATGAGCAGTTCTTC.

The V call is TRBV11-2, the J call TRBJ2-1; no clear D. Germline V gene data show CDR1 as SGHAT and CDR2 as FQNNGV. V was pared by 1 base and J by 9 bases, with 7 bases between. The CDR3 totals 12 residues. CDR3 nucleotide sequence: TGTGCCAGCAGCTTAGGTAGCACTGAGCAGTTCTTC. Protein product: CASSLGSTEQFF.

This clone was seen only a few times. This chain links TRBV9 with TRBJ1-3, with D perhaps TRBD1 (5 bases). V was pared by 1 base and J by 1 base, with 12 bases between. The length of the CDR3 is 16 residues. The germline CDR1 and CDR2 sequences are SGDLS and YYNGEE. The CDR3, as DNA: TGTGCCAGCAGCGTACAGGGTGCGGGGTCTGGAAACACCATATATTTT. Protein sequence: CASSVQGAGSGNTIYF.

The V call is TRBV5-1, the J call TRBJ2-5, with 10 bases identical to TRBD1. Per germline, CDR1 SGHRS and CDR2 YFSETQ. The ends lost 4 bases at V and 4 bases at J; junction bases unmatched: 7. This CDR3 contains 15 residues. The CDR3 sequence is CASSTGQGGGETQYF. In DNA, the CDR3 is TGCGCCAGCAGCACCGGACAGGGGGGAGGAGAGACCCAGTACTTC.

The CDR3 bases are TGCGCCAGCAGCCAAGAGACTAGCATCGGGGAGCTGTTTTTT. Translated, it gives CASSQETSIGELFF. J is TRBJ2-2 and V is TRBV4-3; 7 bases map to TRBD2. The CDR3 runs to 14 residues. CDR1 and CDR2 (germline): LGHNA, YSLEER. V gave up 0 bases and J gave up 7 bases; unmatched junction bases: 2.

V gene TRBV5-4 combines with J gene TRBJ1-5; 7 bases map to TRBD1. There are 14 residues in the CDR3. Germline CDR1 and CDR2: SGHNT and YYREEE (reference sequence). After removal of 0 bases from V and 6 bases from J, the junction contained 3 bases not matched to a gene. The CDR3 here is CASSLDRGAQPQHF. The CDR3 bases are TGTGCCAGCAGCTTGGACAGGGGAGCTCAGCCCCAGCATTTT. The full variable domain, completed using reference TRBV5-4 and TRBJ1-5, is ETGVTQSPTHLIKTRGQQVTLRCSSQSGHNTVSWYQQALGQGPQFIFQYYREEENGRGNFPPRFSGLQFPNYSSELNVNALELDDSALYLCASSLDRGAQPQHFGDGTRLSIL.

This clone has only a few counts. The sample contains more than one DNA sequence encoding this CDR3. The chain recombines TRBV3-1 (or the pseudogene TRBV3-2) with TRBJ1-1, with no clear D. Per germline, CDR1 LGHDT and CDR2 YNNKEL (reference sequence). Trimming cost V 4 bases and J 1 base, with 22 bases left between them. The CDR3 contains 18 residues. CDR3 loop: CASSPFAPTGISNTEAFF. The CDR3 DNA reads TGTGCCAGCAGCCCCTTCGCCCCAACGGGGATTTCGAACACTGAAGCTTTCTTT.

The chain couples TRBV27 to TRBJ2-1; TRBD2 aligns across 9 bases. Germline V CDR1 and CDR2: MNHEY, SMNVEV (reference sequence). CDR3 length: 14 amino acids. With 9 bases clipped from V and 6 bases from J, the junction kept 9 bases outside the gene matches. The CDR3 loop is CASGPQREANEQFF. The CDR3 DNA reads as TGTGCCAGTGGACCGCAGCGGGAGGCCAATGAGCAGTTCTTC.

CDR3 protein: CASSPLAVSNEKLFF. The CDR3 DNA is TGTGCCAGCAGCCCCCTGGCTGTCTCAAATGAAAAACTGTTTTTT. The rearrangement uses TRBV14 and TRBJ1-4; D is ambiguous. The CDR3 is 15 residues long. V was trimmed by 4 bases and J by 5 bases, leaving 14 bases between them. CDR1 and CDR2 from the germline V gene are SGHDN and FVKESK.

Here the CDR3 reads CSASGVSYNEQFF. The CDR3 nucleotides are TGCAGCGCTAGCGGGGTGTCCTACAATGAGCAGTTCTTC. This chain connects TRBV29-1 to TRBJ2-1, with 9 bases aligning to TRBD2. Germline values: CDR1 SQVTM, CDR2 ANQGSEA. This CDR3 spans 13 amino acids. V dropped 7 bases and J dropped 1; count of bases not matched to a gene: 2.

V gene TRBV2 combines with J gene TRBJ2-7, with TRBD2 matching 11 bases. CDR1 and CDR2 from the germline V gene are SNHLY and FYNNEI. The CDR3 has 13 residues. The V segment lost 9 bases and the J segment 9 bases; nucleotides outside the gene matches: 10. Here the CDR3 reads CASNSGRGQWQYF. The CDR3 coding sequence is TGTGCCAGTAATAGCGGGAGGGGGCAGTGGCAGTACTTC.

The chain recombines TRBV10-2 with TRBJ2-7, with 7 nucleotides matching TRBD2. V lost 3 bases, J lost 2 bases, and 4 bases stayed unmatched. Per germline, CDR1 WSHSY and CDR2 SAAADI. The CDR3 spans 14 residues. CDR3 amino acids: CASSEWRGTYEQYF. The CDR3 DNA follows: TGCGCCAGCAGTGAATGGCGGGGGACCTACGAGCAGTACTTC.

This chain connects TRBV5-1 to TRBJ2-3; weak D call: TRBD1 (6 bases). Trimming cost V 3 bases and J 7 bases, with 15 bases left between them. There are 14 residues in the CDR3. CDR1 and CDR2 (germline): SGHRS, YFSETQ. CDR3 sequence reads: CASSSGVAPNTQYF. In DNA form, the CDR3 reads TGCGCCAGCAGCTCAGGGGTAGCTCCTAATACGCAGTATTTT.

Here the CDR3 reads CASSEQSLRQGRNSPLHF. CDR3 nucleotides: TGTGCCAGCAGTGAACAATCTCTTCGACAGGGAAGGAATTCACCCCTCCACTTT. The V gene is TRBV2, the J gene TRBJ1-6, with TRBD1 identical over 7 bases. Germline V gives CDR1 SNHLY, CDR2 FYNNEI. J lost 7 bases, V lost 2 bases, and 14 bases had no gene match. The CDR3 sequence is 18 residues long.

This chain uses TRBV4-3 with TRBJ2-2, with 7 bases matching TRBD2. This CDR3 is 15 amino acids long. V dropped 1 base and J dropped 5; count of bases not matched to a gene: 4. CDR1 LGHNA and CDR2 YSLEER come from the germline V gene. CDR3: CASSQAWGGTGELFF. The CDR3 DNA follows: TGCGCCAGCAGCCAAGCGTGGGGGGGAACCGGGGAGCTGTTTTTT.

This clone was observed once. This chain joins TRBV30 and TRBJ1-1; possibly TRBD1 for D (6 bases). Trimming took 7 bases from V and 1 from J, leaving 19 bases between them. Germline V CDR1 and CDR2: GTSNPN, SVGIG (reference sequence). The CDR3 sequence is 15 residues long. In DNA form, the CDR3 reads TGTGCCTACCTAGTTTTCCGACAGGCGAACACTGAAGCTTTCTTT. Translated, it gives CAYLVFRQANTEAFF.

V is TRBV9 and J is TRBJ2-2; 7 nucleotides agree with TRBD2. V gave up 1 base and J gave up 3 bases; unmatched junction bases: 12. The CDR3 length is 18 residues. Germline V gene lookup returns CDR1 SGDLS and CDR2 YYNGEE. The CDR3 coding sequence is TGTGCCAGCAGCGTACGCAGCGGGGTCGAACCCTACACCGGGGAGCTGTTTTTT. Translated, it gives CASSVRSGVEPYTGELFF.

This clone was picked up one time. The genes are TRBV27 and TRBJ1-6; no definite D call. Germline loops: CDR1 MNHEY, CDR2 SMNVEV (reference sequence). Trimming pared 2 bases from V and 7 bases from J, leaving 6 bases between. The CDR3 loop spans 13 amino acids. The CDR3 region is CASSLVRNSPLHF. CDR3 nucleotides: TGTGCCAGCAGTTTAGTCAGAAATTCACCCCTCCACTTT.

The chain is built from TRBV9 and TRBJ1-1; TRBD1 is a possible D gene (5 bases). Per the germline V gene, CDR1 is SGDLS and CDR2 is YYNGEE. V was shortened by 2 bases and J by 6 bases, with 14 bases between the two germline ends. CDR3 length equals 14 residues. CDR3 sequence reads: CASSVGGRRPEAFF. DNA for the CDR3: TGTGCCAGCAGCGTCGGGGGAAGGCGACCTGAAGCTTTCTTT.

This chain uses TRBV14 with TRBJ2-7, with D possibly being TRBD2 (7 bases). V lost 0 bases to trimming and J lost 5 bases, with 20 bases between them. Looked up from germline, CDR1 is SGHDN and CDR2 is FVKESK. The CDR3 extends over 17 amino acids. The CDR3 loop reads CASSQDRGGARFHEQYF. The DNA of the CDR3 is TGTGCCAGCAGCCAAGATCGAGGGGGGGCGAGGTTCCACGAGCAGTACTTC.

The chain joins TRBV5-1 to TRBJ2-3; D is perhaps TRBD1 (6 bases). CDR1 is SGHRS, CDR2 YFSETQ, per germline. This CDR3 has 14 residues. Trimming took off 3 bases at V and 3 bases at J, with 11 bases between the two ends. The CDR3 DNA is TGCGCCAGCAGCTATAACAGGGATACAGATACGCAGTATTTT. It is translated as CASSYNRDTDTQYF.